The 24 T cell receptor beta chains in this list originate from one sample, sequenced in a study of CD8 T cells in ankylosing spondylitis. Each CDR3 protein gets one entry after TCRdb re-called the 5' RACE reads with MiXCR. This table has roughly 170,000 distinct CDR3 sequences, roughly 10% appearing once. Sequencing was done on a sample of blood, either unsorted or a sorted T cell fraction (not recorded which). The receptor set was obtained from a female donor with ankylosing spondylitis or in good health (not recorded which).

The genes are TRBV20-1 and TRBJ1-4, with 7 bases lining up with TRBD1. V lost 0 bases and J lost 6; bases outside the gene matches: 7. The germline V gene has CDR1 DFQATT and CDR2 SNEGSKA (reference sequence). This CDR3 has 15 residues. The CDR3 DNA is TGCAGTGCTAGAGATTGGGGGACAGTGGATGAAAAACTGTTTTTT. Translating it yields CSARDWGTVDEKLFF.

The chain couples TRBV27 to TRBJ2-7; 9 bases are shared with TRBD1. The V segment lost 0 bases and the J segment 3 bases; nucleotides outside the gene matches: 0. The CDR3 extends over 14 amino acids. Germline CDR1 MNHEY, CDR2 SMNVEV (reference sequence). The CDR3 nucleotides read TGTGCCAGCAGTTTATCGACAGGGGGCTACGAGCAGTACTTC. It is translated as CASSLSTGGYEQYF.

This clonotype was counted ten times or more. CDR3 DNA: TGTGCCAGCAGGGGACATTATGGCTACACCTTC. Its protein is CASRGHYGYTF. The rearrangement joins TRBV12-3 or TRBV12-4 to TRBJ1-2, with a tentative D call TRBD1 (6 bases). Trimming took off 6 bases at V and 5 bases at J, with 7 bases between the two ends. This CDR3 contains 11 residues.

This clonotype was detected only a few times. J is TRBJ2-1 and V is TRBV7-9; no clear D. The V gene's germline CDR1 is SEHNR and CDR2 FQNEAQ (reference sequence). The CDR3 consists of 9 residues. V gave up 5 bases and J gave up 8 bases, with 1 base separating them. The CDR3 loop reads CASSDEQFF. DNA for the CDR3: TGTGCCAGCAGCGATGAGCAGTTCTTC.

This clonotype was picked up a small number of times. The rearrangement uses TRBV7-3 and TRBJ2-1, with 7 bases fitting TRBD2. Trimming at V came to 1 base and at J to 6 bases, leaving 6 bases not matched to a gene. CDR1 is SGHTA, CDR2 FQGTGA, per germline. There are 15 residues in the CDR3. CDR3 protein: CASSLIAGAANEQFF. CDR3 in DNA: TGTGCCAGCAGCTTAATTGCGGGAGCTGCCAATGAGCAGTTCTTC.

This chain connects TRBV15 to TRBJ2-1; 15 bases align to TRBD2. V trimming: 1 base; J trimming: 5 bases; junction bases outside the gene matches: 6. Germline V gene lookup returns CDR1 LNHNV and CDR2 YYDKDF (reference sequence). This CDR3 contains 18 residues. CDR3: CATSRGGLAGGSNNEQFF. The CDR3 DNA sequence: TGTGCCACCAGCAGAGGAGGACTAGCGGGAGGGTCAAACAATGAGCAGTTCTTC.

This chain joins TRBV29-1 and TRBJ2-3, with 9 bases lining up with TRBD1. Germline loops: CDR1 SQVTM, CDR2 ANQGSEA. V shed 6 bases and J 0 bases; nucleotides not matched to a gene: 10. CDR3 size: 16 residues. CDR3 sequence (DNA): TGCAGCGTGGGGGGGACAGGGAAAGGGAGCACAGATACGCAGTATTTT. Residues: CSVGGTGKGSTDTQYF.

This clonotype appeared a few times. The gene calls are TRBV15 and TRBJ2-1; 9 bases map to TRBD2. With 4 bases clipped from V and 8 bases from J, the junction kept 6 bases outside the gene matches. Germline lookup yields CDR1 LNHNV and CDR2 YYDKDF (reference sequence). CDR3 length: 14 residues. For the CDR3, the DNA is TGTGCCACCAGCAATGCGGGAGGGAGATATGAGCAGTTCTTC. Its protein is CATSNAGGRYEQFF.

This clonotype has at least ten counts. The rearrangement links TRBV6-2 or TRBV6-3 to TRBJ2-1, with a possible D match to TRBD2 (5 bases). The CDR3 loop spans 16 amino acids. Germline assignment: CDR1 MNHEY and CDR2 SVGEGT. Trimming removed 2 bases at V and 0 bases at J, with 11 bases between. The CDR3 nucleotides read TGTGCCAGCAGTTACCGAGGGCAGAGCTCCTACAATGAGCAGTTCTTC. It codes for CASSYRGQSSYNEQFF.

The chain joins TRBV5-6 to TRBJ2-1; perhaps TRBD1 as D (5 bases). The CDR3 is made up of 14 amino acids. Germline CDR1 SGHDT, CDR2 YYEEEE. With 0 bases removed from V and 8 bases from J, the gap between germline ends came to 12 bases. The CDR3 nucleotides are TGTGCCAGCAGCTTGGCAAGCCCCAGGGATGAGCAGTTCTTC. This encodes CASSLASPRDEQFF.

This clonotype showed up just a few times. The V and J genes are TRBV12-3 or TRBV12-4 and TRBJ2-1; D uncertain. The CDR3 runs to 13 residues. The V end lost 3 bases, the J end lost 3 bases, and 6 bases lay between the germline ends. Here the CDR3 reads CASSLEIYNEQFF. CDR3 coding DNA: TGTGCCAGCAGTTTGGAGATCTACAATGAGCAGTTCTTC.

This clonotype was found a few times. The gene calls are TRBV11-2 and TRBJ2-7; maybe TRBD1 (5 bases). Between the trimmed V and J ends, which lost 4 bases and 0 bases, there was a span of 10 bases. The germline CDR1 and CDR2 sequences are SGHAT and FQNNGV. The CDR3 length is 14 residues. Written as DNA, the CDR3 is TGTGCCAGCAGCTCGGACATTGCCTCCTACGAGCAGTACTTC. Translated: CASSSDIASYEQYF.

This clonotype was picked up many times. This rearrangement joins TRBV13 to TRBJ1-6; 9 bases match TRBD1. This CDR3 has 16 residues. After removal of 3 bases from V and 11 bases from J, the junction contained 11 bases not matched to a gene. The germline V gene has CDR1 PRHDT and CDR2 FYEKMQ (reference sequence). CDR3 in amino acids: CASSFYPQGAKTPLHF. The CDR3 DNA reads as TGTGCCAGCAGCTTCTACCCACAGGGGGCGAAGACACCCCTCCACTTT. Full variable domain (rest looked up from reference TRBV13 and TRBJ1-6): AAGVIQSPRHLIKEKRETATLKCYPIPRHDTVYWYQQGPGQDPQFLISFYEKMQSDKGSIPDRFSAQQFSDYHSELNMSSLELGDSALYFCASSFYPQGAKTPLHFGNGTRLTVT.

This clonotype showed up just a few times. The genes are TRBV27 and TRBJ2-1, with D perhaps TRBD2 (6 bases). V lost 3 bases and J 7 bases, leaving 7 bases between the germline ends. The length of the CDR3 is 12 residues. Germline values: CDR1 MNHEY, CDR2 SMNVEV (reference sequence). The CDR3 spells CASSFAGNEQFF. The CDR3 DNA follows: TGTGCCAGCAGTTTTGCGGGGAATGAGCAGTTCTTC.

This clonotype was recorded at least ten times. J is TRBJ2-4 and V is TRBV7-9; D uncertain. V lost 4 bases, J lost 0 bases, and 13 bases lay in between. The germline V gene encodes CDR1 SEHNR and CDR2 FQNEAQ (reference sequence). This CDR3 region has 16 residues. CDR3 nucleotide sequence: TGTGCCAGCAGCTCGTCGGAAGAATTAGCCAAAAACATTCAGTACTTC. The encoded protein is CASSSSEELAKNIQYF.

The chain uses TRBV20-1 and TRBJ2-3; D might be TRBD1 or TRBD2, each matching 7 bases. The CDR3 spans 15 residues. V lost 1 base and J 4 bases, leaving 15 bases between the germline ends. Germline CDR1 reads DFQATT; CDR2 reads SNEGSKA (reference sequence). CDR3 in amino acids: CSARGRGQGADTQYF. The DNA for the CDR3 is TGCAGTGCTAGAGGGCGGGGGCAGGGGGCAGATACGCAGTATTTT.

This clonotype was observed many times. V usage is TRBV6-1 and J usage is TRBJ2-2; TRBD2 matches at 12 bases. The germline V gene has CDR1 MNHNS and CDR2 SASEGT. V lost 5 bases and J lost 6; bases outside the gene matches: 10. This CDR3 is built from 17 residues. The DNA for the CDR3 is TGTGCCAGCAGTACCCCCGGGACTAGCGGGTTGGCCGGGGAGCTGTTTTTT. It codes for CASSTPGTSGLAGELFF.

This clonotype was found a few times. The genes are TRBV20-1 and TRBJ2-6; D is unclear. Germline V lookup: CDR1 DFQATT, CDR2 SNEGSKA (reference sequence). V lost 3 bases, J lost 1 base, and 13 bases lay in between. The CDR3 spans 16 residues. CDR3 sequence: CSARALLRSGANVLTF. The CDR3 DNA is TGCAGTGCTAGGGCCTTATTAAGGTCTGGGGCCAACGTCCTGACTTTC.

The genes are TRBV3-1 and TRBJ1-2; 7 bases map to TRBD1. CDR1 and CDR2 (germline): LGHDT, YNNKEL (reference sequence). The CDR3 is 14 amino acids. Trimming at V came to 1 base and at J to 7 bases, leaving 6 bases not matched to a gene. The CDR3 loop is CASSQAGGASGYTF. The CDR3 DNA sequence: TGTGCCAGCAGCCAAGCAGGGGGAGCCAGTGGCTACACCTTC.

This clonotype was counted between two and nine times. The J gene is TRBJ2-7, the V gene TRBV4-3, with 7 bases identical to TRBD2. Germline lookup yields CDR1 LGHNA and CDR2 YSLEER. The CDR3 covers 13 residues. J was trimmed by 2 bases and V by 11 bases; bases with no gene match: 9. The CDR3 nucleotides are TGCGCCGCCGGTGGACTAGGGGCCTACGAGCAGTACTTC. Amino acids: CAAGGLGAYEQYF.

This clonotype was recorded at least ten times. The V call is TRBV6-1, the J call TRBJ2-5, with TRBD2 matching 12 bases. This CDR3 is 17 amino acids long. Germline V gene sequence: CDR1 MNHNS, CDR2 SASEGT. V dropped 2 bases and J dropped 5; count of bases not matched to a gene: 9. In DNA form, the CDR3 reads TGTGCCAGCAGTGAACAGGCTGGGACTAGCGGGCTGGAGACCCAGTACTTC. Its protein product is CASSEQAGTSGLETQYF.

The chain recombines TRBV27 with TRBJ2-2; maybe TRBD2 (5 bases). CDR3 length: 15 residues. In germline, CDR1 is MNHEY, CDR2 SMNVEV (reference sequence). CDR3 coding DNA: TGTGCGAATCTAGAAACCCGGGGGAACACCGGGGAGCTGTTTTTT. Its protein product is CANLETRGNTGELFF.

The chain carries TRBV27 and TRBJ1-2; perhaps TRBD1 as D (6 bases). The CDR3 sequence is 14 residues long. Germline V gene lookup returns CDR1 MNHEY and CDR2 SMNVEV (reference sequence). V lost 5 bases to trimming and J lost 3 bases, with 13 bases between them. The CDR3 region is CASSTGPTHYGYTF. The DNA for the CDR3 is TGTGCCAGCAGTACAGGGCCCACACACTATGGCTACACCTTC.

At least ten counts were recorded for this clonotype. The V call is TRBV29-1, the J call TRBJ2-7, with 7 bases that match TRBD1. V lost 4 bases and J lost 4; bases outside the gene matches: 7. The CDR3 has 13 amino acids. Germline CDR1 is SQVTM and CDR2 is ANQGSEA. CDR3 residues: CSVVEGGGYEQYF. The CDR3 DNA reads as TGCAGCGTTGTGGAAGGGGGCGGGTACGAGCAGTACTTC.